This T cell receptor (beta chain) appears in the sequencing data of a study of T cells in Graves' hyperthyroidism and ophthalmopathy. Broader study findings: Blood also held most thyroid clonotypes expanded beyond 0.001. Researchers report that a 13 V-J model separated ophthalmopathy from stable hyperthyroidism.

In patients aged 18 to 65, hyperthyroidism was newly diagnosed, with duration under 2 months. On the basis of clinical symptoms, serum thyroxine and TRAb, thyroid ultrasound and orbital computed tomography, diagnoses were made. Amplified TCR beta CDR3 regions came from RNA transcripts. HTBI primers drove first-round RT-PCR of the TCR CDR3. A single record per CDR3 protein comes from TCRdb applying MiXCR to the multiplex PCR reads. The sample consists of over 550,000 distinct CDR3 sequences, approximately 15% of them appearing once. The V end lost 5 bases, the J end lost 2 bases, and 13 bases lay between the germline ends. This CDR3 has 14 residues. Germline V gene sequence: CDR1 SGHAT, CDR2 FQNNGV. Of note for this clonotype: Antigen unknown.

The clonotype was recovered from a woman under 30 with Graves' hyperthyroidism. The chain combines TRBV11-2 with TRBJ2-7; the D is unclear. The sample comprised blood. CDR3 DNA sequence: TGTGCCAGCAGCCCCGGTATACCCCCCTACGAGCAGTACTTC. Amino acid sequence: CASSPGIPPYEQYF.